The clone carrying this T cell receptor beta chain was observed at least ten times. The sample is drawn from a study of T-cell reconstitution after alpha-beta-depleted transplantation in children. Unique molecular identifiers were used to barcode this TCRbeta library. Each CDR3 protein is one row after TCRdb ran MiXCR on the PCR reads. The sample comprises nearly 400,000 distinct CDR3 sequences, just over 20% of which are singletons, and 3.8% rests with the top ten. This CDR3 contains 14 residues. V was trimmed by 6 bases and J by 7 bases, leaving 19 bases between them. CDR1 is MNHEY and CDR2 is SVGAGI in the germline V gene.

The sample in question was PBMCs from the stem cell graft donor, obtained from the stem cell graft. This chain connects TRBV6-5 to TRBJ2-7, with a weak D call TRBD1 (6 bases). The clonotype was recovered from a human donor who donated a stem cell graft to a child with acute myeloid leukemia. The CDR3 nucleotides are TGTGCCAGCAGACTCAACAGGGTACAAGGGGAGCAGTACTTC. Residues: CASRLNRVQGEQYF.